This record looks at one T cell receptor (beta chain) sequence and its context. What it binds is not known. Method: immunoSEQ multiplex PCR; TCRdb's copy keeps in-frame clones and lacks some. The sample contains about 330,000 clones, roughly 88% of which appear only once. This CDR3 is 14 amino acids long. CDR1 is SGHNT and CDR2 is YYREEE in the germline V gene (reference sequence). Trimming removed 8 bases from V and 5 bases from J, with 19 bases in between. The data were obtained in a study of Ad26.COV2.S vaccination and SARS-CoV-2 variants. Study background: Recipients of Ad26.COV2.S got it intramuscularly, once or twice 56 days apart.

Findings of the study overall: Vaccine and placebo recipients had similar non-spike TCR breadth. Once vaccination had occurred, spike-specific CD8+ and CD4+ T cell responses reportedly showed substantial breadth. Vaccinees showed greater spike-specific TCR breadth than placebo recipients.

Treatment: 19 received Ad26.COV2.S at low or high dose, single or two shots; 5 received placebo; per-sample allocation not given. Samples analyzed were those drawn on day 63 after the first vaccine or placebo injection. The clonotype was recovered from a person between 18 and 65 years old who received the Ad26.COV2.S COVID-19 vaccine or a placebo. This chain uses TRBV5-4 with TRBJ1-1; D possibly corresponds to TRBD1 (6 bases). The sequencing used peripheral blood, collected in a trial of Ad26.COV2.S vaccine versus placebo. The CDR3 region has the DNA TGTGCCAGTGCTCCGGGGGGGGCCGGGACTGAAGCTTTCTTT. Amino acids: CASAPGGAGTEAFF.